The next 2 T cell receptor beta chains were all read from a single sample in a study of T cell responses to AZD1222 COVID-19 vaccine. Using immunoSEQ multiplex PCR, the repertoire was profiled, and TCRdb retains in-frame clones only, with some absent. This table has 150,000 or so clones, approximately 92% appearing once. Sequencing used peripheral blood, obtained 28 days after the second AZD1222 dose. The receptors come from an adult who received the AZD1222 COVID-19 vaccine.

The V call is TRBV20-1, the J call TRBJ2-5; D ambiguous. Germline-derived CDR1 and CDR2 are DFQATT and SNEGSKA (reference sequence). The CDR3 spans 11 residues. V was clipped by 6 bases and J by 4 bases, with 9 bases between them. This CDR3 is CSAQVLETQYF. The CDR3 bases are TGCAGTGCCCAAGTGTTAGAGACCCAGTACTTC.

The rearrangement links TRBV2 to TRBJ2-3; 8 nucleotides align to TRBD1. This CDR3 is 14 amino acids long. The germline V gene encodes CDR1 SNHLY and CDR2 FYNNEI. The J segment lost 2 bases and the V segment lost 11 bases, leaving 9 bases of the junction unmatched. The CDR3 nucleotides read TGTGCCCCCTGGACAGGGACGGACACAGATACGCAGTATTTT. Protein sequence: CAPWTGTDTDTQYF.